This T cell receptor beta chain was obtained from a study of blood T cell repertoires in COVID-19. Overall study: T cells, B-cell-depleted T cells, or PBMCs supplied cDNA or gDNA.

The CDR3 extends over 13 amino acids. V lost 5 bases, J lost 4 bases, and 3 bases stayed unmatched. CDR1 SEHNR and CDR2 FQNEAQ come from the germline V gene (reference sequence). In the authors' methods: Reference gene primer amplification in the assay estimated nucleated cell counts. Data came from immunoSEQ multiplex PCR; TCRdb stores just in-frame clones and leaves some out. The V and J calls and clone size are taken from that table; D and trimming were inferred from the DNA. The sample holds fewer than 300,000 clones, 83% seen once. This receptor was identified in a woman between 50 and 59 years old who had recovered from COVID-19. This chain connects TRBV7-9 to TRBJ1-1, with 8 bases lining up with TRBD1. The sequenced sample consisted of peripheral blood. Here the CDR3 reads CASSPGTGTEAFF. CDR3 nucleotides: TGTGCCAGCAGCCCGGGGACAGGCACTGAAGCTTTCTTT.